What follows describes a single TCR beta chain. This CDR3 has 12 residues. The V gene's germline CDR1 is SEHNR and CDR2 FQNEAQ (reference sequence). Trimming removed 4 bases at V and 9 bases at J, with 10 bases between. The data derive from a study of blood T cell repertoires in COVID-19. Assay: immunoSEQ multiplex PCR; the TCRdb copy retains only in-frame clones and omits some. The repertoire holds about 230,000 clones, with approximately 80% as singletons. The sequenced material came from peripheral blood. This TCR was recovered from a woman aged 45-60 years with acute or convalescent COVID-19. This chain links TRBV7-9 with TRBJ2-1; no reliable D call. The CDR3 reads CASSSLLGEQFF. As DNA, the CDR3 is TGTGCCAGCAGCTCTCTCCTCGGTGAGCAGTTCTTC.